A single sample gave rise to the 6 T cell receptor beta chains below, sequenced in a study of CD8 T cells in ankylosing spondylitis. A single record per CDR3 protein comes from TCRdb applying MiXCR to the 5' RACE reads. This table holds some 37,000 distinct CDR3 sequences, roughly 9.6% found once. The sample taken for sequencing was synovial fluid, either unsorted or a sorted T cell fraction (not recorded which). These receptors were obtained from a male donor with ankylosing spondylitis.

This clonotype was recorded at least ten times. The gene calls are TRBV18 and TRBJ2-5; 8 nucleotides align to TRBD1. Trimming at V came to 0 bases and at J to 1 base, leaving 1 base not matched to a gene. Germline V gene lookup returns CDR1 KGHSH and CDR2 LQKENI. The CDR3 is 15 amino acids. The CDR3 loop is CASSPPDRGQETQYF. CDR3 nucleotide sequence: TGTGCCAGCTCACCACCCGACAGGGGCCAAGAGACCCAGTACTTC.

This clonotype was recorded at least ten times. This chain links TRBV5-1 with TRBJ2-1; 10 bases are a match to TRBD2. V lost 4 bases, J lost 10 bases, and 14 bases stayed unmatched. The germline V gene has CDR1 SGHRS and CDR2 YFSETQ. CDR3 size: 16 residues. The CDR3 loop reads CASSREPAGGPGEQFF. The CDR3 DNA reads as TGCGCCAGCAGCAGAGAGCCAGCGGGAGGGCCAGGCGAGCAGTTCTTC.

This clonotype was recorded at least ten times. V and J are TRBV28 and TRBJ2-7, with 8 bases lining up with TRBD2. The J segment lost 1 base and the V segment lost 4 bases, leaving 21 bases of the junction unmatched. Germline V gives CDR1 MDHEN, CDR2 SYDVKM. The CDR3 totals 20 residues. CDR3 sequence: CASSSHHSGSSTPSSYEQYF. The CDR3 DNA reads TGTGCCAGCAGTTCCCACCACAGCGGGAGTAGTACCCCCTCTTCCTACGAGCAGTACTTC.

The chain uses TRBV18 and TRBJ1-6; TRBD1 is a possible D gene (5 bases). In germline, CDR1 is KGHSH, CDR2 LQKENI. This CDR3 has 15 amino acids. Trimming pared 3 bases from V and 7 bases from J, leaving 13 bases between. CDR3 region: CASSPRGWRNSPLHF. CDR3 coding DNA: TGTGCCAGCTCACCGAGGGGCTGGAGGAATTCACCCCTCCACTTT.

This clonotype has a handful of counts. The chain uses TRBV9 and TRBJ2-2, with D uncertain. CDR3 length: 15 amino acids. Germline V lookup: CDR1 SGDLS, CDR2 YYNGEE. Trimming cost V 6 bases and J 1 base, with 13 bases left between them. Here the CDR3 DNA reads TGTGCCAGCACCGTGGACGGACGGAACACCGGGGAGCTGTTTTTT. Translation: CASTVDGRNTGELFF. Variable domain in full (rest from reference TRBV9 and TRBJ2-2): DSGVTQTPKHLITATGQRVTLRCSPRSGDLSVYWYQQSLDQGLQFLIQYYNGEERAKGNILERFSAQQFPDLHSELNLSSLELGDSALYFCASTVDGRNTGELFFGEGSRLTVL.

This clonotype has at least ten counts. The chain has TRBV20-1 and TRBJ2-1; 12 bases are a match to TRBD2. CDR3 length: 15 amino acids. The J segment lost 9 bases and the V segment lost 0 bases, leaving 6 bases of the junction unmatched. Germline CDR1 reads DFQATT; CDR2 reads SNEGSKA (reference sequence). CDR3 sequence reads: CSARDLQTSGSEQFF. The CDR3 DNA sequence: TGCAGTGCTAGAGATCTTCAGACTAGCGGGAGTGAGCAGTTCTTC.